This T cell receptor (beta chain) was recorded in a study of blood T cell repertoires in COVID-19. Germline V CDR1 and CDR2: LNHNV, YYDKDF (reference sequence). The CDR3 has 15 amino acids. J gave up 4 bases and V 5 bases, and 9 bases lay outside the gene matches. Per the study methods: Estimated nucleated cell counts came from reference gene primer amplification. TCRdb's table, derived via immunoSEQ multiplex PCR, lists solely in-frame clones and lacks some. That table supplies the V and J calls and clone size; D and trimming were determined from the DNA. The table shows 100,000 or so clones, with about 89% occurring only once.

V gene TRBV15 combines with J gene TRBJ2-5, with 8 bases identical to TRBD1. This receptor was obtained from a man between 45 and 60 years old with acute or convalescent COVID-19. The sample consisted of peripheral blood. For the CDR3, the DNA is TGTGCCACCAGCGGTAGTCGGGGGACAGGAGAGACCCAGTACTTC. Encoded protein: CATSGSRGTGETQYF.